This T cell receptor (beta chain) was captured by sequencing in a study of T-cell memory formation after mild COVID-19. At the level of the study: Clustering of TCRs was largely donor specific.

Germline assignment: CDR1 LNHNV and CDR2 YYDKDF (reference sequence). The CDR3 length is 13 residues. Trimming shortened V by 0 bases and J by 2 bases, and 5 bases separated the two germline ends. UMIs and sample barcodes were carried by the TCR alpha and TCR beta cDNA libraries that 5'RACE produced using constant-segment primers. Each CDR3 protein is one row after TCRdb ran MiXCR on the 5' RACE reads. The table shows roughly 130,000 distinct CDR3 sequences, with approximately 17% occurring only once. This chain uses TRBV15 with TRBJ2-7; D is ambiguous. This clonotype was obtained from a man between 18 and 29 years old who had mild COVID-19 (a few samples of this study predate the infection). Cell type and time point are not known. Sequenced sample: PBMCs or a T cell subset sorted from them (not recorded which). Here the CDR3 reads CATSRDVAYEQYV. The DNA of the CDR3 is TGTGCCACCAGCAGAGATGTGGCCTACGAGCAGTACGTC.